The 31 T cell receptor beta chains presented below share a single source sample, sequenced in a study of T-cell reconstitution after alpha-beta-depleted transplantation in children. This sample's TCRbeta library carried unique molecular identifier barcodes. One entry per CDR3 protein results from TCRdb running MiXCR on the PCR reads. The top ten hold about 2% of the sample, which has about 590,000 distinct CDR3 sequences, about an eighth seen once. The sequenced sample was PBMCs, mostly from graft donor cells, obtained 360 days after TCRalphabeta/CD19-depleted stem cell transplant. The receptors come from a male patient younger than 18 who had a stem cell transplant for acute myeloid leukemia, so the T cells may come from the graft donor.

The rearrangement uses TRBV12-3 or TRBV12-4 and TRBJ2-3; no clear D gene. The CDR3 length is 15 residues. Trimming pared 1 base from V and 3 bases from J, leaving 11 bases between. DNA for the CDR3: TGTGCCAGCAGTTTAGAACGGATTCGAACAGATACGCAGTATTTT. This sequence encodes CASSLERIRTDTQYF.

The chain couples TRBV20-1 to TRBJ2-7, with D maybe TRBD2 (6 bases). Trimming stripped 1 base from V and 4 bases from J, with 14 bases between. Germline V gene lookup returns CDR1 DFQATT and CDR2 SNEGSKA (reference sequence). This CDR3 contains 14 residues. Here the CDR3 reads CSARVPGLQYEQYF. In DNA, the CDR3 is TGCAGTGCTAGAGTTCCGGGACTCCAATACGAGCAGTACTTC.

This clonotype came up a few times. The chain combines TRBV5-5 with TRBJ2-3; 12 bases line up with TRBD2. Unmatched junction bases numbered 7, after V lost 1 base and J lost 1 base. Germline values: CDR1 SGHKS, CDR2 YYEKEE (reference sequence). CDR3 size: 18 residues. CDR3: CASSLFGLAGTRTDTQYF. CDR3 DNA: TGTGCCAGCAGCTTGTTCGGACTAGCGGGGACTCGCACAGATACGCAGTATTTT.

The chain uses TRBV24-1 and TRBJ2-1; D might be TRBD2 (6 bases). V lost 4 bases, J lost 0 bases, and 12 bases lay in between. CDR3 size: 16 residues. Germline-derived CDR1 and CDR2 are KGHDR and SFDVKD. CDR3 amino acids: CATSDRKAGSYNEQFF. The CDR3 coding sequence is TGTGCCACCAGTGACCGTAAAGCGGGCTCCTACAATGAGCAGTTCTTC.

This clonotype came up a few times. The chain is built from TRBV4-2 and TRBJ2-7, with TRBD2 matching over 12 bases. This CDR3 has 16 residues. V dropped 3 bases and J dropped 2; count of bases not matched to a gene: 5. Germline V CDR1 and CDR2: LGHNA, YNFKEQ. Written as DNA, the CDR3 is TGTGCCAGCAGCCATCCTAGCGGGAGGGGGACCTACGAGCAGTACTTC. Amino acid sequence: CASSHPSGRGTYEQYF.

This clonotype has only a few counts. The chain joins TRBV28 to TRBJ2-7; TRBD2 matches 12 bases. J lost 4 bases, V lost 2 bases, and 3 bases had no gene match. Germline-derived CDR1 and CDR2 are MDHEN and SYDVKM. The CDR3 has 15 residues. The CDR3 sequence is CASSLPTSGRYEQYF. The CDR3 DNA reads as TGTGCCAGCAGTTTACCAACTAGCGGGAGGTACGAGCAGTACTTC. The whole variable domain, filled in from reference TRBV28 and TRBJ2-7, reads DVKVTQSSRYLVKRTGEKVFLECVQDMDHENMFWYRQDPGLGLRLIYFSYDVKMKEKGDIPEGYSVSREKKERFSLILESASTNQTSMYLCASSLPTSGRYEQYFGPGTRLTVT.

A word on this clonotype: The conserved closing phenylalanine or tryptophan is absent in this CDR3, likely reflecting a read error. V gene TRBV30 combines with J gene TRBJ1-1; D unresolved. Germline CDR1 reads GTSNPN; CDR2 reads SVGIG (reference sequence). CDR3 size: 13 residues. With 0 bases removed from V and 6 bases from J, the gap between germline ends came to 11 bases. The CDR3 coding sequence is TGTGCCTGGAGTGTACCTCTGACGGCTGAAGCTTTCTGT. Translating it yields CAWSVPLTAEAFC.

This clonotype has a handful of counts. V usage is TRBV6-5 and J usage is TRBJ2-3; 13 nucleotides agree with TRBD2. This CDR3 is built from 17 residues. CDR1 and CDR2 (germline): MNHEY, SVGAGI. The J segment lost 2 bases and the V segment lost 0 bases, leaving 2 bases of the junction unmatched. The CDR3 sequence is CASSYSGLAGFTDTQYF. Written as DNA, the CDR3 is TGTGCCAGCAGTTACTCGGGACTAGCGGGGTTCACAGATACGCAGTATTTT.

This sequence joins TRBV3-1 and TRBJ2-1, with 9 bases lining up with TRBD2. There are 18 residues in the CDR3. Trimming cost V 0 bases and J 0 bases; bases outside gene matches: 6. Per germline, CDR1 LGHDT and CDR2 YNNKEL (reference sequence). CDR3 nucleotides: TGTGCCAGCAGCCAAGATCCCACTAGCGGGTTCTCCTACAATGAGCAGTTCTTC. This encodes CASSQDPTSGFSYNEQFF.

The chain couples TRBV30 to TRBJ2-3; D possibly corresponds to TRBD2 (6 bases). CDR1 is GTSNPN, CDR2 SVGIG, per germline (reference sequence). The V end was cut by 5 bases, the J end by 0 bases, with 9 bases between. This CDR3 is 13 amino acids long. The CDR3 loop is CAWAGYSTDTQYF. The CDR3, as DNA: TGTGCCTGGGCGGGGTATAGCACAGATACGCAGTATTTT.

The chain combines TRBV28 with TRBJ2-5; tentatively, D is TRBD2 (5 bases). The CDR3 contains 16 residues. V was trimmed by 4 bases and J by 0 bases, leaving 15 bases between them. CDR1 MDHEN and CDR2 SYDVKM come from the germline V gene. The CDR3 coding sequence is TGTGCCAGCAGTTGGTATGGACTCTCGTACCAAGAGACCCAGTACTTC. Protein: CASSWYGLSYQETQYF.

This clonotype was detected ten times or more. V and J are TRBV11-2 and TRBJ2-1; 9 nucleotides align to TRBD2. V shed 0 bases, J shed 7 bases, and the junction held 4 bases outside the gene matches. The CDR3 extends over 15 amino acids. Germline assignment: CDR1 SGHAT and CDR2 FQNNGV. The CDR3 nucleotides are TGTGCCAGCAGCTTAGATCTAGCGGGAACGAATGAGCAGTTCTTC. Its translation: CASSLDLAGTNEQFF. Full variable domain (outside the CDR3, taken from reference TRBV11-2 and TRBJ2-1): EAGVAQSPRYKIIEKRQSVAFWCNPISGHATLYWYQQILGQGPKLLIQFQNNGVVDDSQLPKDRFSAERLKGVDSTLKIQPAKLEDSAVYLCASSLDLAGTNEQFFGPGTRLTVL.

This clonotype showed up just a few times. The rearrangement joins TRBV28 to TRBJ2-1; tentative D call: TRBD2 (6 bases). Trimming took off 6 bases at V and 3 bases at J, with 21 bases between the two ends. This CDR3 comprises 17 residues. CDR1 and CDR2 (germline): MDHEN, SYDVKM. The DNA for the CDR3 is TGTGCCAGCAGCCACCCTGGGGCGGGACTGAGCTACAATGAGCAGTTCTTC. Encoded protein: CASSHPGAGLSYNEQFF.

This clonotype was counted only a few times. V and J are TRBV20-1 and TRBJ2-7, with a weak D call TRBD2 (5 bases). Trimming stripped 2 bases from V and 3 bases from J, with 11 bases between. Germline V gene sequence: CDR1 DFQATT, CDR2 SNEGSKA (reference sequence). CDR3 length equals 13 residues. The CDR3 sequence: CSARLAQGYEQYF. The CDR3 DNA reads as TGCAGTGCTAGACTAGCCCAAGGCTACGAGCAGTACTTC.

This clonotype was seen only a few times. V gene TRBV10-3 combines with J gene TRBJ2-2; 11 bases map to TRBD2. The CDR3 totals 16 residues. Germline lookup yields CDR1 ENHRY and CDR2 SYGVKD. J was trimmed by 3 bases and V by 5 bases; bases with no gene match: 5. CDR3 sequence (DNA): TGTGCCATCAGTTTCACTAGCGGGAGAGACACCGGGGAGCTGTTTTTT. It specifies CAISFTSGRDTGELFF.

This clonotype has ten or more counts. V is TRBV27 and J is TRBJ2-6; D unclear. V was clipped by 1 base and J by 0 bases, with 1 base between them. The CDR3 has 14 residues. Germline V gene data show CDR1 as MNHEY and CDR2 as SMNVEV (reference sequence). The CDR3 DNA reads TGTGCCAGCAGTTTATACTCTGGGGCCAACGTCCTGACTTTC. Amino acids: CASSLYSGANVLTF.

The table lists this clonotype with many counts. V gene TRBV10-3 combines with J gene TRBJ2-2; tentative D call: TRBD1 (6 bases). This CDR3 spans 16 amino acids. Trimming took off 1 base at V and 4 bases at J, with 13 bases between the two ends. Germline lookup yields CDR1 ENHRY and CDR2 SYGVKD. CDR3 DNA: TGTGCCATCAGTGAGTTTACAGGGATCGGCACCGGGGAGCTGTTTTTT. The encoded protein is CAISEFTGIGTGELFF.

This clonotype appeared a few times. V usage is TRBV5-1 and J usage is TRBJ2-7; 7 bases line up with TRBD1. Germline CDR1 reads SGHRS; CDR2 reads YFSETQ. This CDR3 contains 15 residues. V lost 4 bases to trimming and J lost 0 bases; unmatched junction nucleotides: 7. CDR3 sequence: CASSRDSFSSYEQYF. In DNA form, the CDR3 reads TGCGCCAGCAGCCGGGACAGCTTTAGCTCCTACGAGCAGTACTTC.

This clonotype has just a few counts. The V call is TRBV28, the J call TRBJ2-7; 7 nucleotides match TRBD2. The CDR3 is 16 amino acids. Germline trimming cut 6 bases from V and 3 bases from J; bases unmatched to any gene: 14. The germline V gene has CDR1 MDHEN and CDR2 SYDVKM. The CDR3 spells CASSLHKRENDYEQYF. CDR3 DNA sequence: TGTGCCAGCAGCCTACATAAGCGGGAAAACGACTACGAGCAGTACTTC.

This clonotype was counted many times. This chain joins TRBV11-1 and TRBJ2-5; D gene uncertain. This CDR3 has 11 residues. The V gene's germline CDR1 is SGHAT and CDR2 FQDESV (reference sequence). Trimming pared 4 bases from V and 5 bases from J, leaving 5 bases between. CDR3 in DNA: TGTGCCAGCAGCTACACTGAGACCCAGTACTTC. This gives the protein CASSYTETQYF.

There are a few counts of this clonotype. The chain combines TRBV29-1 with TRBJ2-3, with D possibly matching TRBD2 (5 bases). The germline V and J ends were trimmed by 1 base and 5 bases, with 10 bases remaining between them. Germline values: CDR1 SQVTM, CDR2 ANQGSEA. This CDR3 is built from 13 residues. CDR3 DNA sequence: TGCAGCGTTGAAGTAGCGCGGAGAGATACGCAGTATTTT. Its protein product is CSVEVARRDTQYF.

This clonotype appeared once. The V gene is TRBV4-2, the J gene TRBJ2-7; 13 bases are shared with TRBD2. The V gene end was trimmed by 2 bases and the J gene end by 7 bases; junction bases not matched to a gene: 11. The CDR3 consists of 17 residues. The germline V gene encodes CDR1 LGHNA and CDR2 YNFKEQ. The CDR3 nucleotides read TGTGCCAGCAGCCAAATTTCACTAGCGGGAGGGCCAGAGGAGCAGTACTTC. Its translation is CASSQISLAGGPEEQYF.

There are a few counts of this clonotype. DNA of the CDR3: TGCAGTGCTAGAGCAACAACTAGCGGGCTCTACGAGCAGTACTTC. This codes for CSARATTSGLYEQYF. This chain joins TRBV20-1 and TRBJ2-7; TRBD2 agrees at 9 bases. This CDR3 region has 15 residues. CDR1 DFQATT and CDR2 SNEGSKA come from the germline V gene (reference sequence). With 1 base clipped from V and 3 bases from J, the junction kept 7 bases outside the gene matches.

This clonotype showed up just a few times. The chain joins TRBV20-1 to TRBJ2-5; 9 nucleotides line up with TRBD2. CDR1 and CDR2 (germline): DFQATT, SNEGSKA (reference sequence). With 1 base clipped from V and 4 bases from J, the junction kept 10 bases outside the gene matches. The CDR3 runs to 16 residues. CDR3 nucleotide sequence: TGCAGTGCTAGAGCTGCCGGGACTAGCAACCGAGAGACCCAGTACTTC. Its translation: CSARAAGTSNRETQYF.

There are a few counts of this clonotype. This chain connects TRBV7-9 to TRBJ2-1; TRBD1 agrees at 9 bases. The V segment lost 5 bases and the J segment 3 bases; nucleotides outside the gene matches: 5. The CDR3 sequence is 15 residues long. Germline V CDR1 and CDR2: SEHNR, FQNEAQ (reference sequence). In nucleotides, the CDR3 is TGTGCCAGCAGCCTCGGGACAGGGAACTACAATGAGCAGTTCTTC. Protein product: CASSLGTGNYNEQFF.

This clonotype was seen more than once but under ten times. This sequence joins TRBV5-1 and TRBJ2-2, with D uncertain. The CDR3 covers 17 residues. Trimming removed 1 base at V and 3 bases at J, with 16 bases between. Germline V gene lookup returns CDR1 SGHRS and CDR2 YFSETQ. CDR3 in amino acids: CASSLSSGIGYTGELFF. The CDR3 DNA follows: TGCGCCAGCAGCTTGTCTTCTGGTATAGGTTACACCGGGGAGCTGTTTTTT.

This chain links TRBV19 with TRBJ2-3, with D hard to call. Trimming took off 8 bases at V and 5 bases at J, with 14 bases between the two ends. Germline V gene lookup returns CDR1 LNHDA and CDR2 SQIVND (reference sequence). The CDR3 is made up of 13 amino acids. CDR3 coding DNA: TGTGCCAGTTCCCCCTGGCCGCTAGATACGCAGTATTTT. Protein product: CASSPWPLDTQYF.

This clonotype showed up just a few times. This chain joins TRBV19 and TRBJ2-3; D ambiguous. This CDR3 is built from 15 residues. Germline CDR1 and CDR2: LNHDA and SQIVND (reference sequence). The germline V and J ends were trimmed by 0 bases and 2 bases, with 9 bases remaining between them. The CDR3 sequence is CASSIERTDTDTQYF. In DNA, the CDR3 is TGTGCCAGTAGTATAGAAAGGACGGACACAGATACGCAGTATTTT.

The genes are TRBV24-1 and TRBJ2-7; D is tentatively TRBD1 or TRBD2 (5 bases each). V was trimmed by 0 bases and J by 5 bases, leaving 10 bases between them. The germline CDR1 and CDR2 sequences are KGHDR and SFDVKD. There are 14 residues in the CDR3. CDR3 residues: CATSDLRQGDEQYF. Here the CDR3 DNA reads TGTGCCACCAGTGATTTGCGTCAGGGAGACGAGCAGTACTTC.

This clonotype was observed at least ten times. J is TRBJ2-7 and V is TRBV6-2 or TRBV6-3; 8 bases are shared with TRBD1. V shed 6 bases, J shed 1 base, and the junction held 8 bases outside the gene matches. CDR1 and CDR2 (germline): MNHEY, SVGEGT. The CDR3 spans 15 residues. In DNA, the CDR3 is TGTGCCAGCAGAAAAAACAGGGGGGAATCCTACGAGCAGTACTTC. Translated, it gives CASRKNRGESYEQYF.

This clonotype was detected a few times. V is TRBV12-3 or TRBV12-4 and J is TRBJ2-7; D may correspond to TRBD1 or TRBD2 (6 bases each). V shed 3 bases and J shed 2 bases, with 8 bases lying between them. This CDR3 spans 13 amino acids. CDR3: CASSFGGPYEQYF. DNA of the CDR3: TGTGCCAGCAGTTTTGGGGGGCCCTACGAGCAGTACTTC.